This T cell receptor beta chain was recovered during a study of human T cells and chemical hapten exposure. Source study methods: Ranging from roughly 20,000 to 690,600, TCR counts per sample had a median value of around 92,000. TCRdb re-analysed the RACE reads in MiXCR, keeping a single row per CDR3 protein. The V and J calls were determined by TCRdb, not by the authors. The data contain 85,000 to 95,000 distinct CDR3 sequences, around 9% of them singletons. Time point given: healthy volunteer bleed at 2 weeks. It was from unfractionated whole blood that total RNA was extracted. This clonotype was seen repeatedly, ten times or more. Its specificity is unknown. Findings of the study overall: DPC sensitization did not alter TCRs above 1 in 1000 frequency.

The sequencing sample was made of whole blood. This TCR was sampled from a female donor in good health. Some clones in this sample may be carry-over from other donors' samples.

The CDR3 region is CASSPARDPLTGELFF. For the CDR3, the DNA is TGTGCCAGCAGTCCCGCCCGGGACCCACTAACCGGGGAGCTGTTTTTT. The chain uses TRBV6-6 and TRBJ2-2; D may be TRBD1 or TRBD2 (5 bases each). The CDR3 loop spans 16 amino acids. Germline CDR1 and CDR2: MNHNY and SVGAGI (reference sequence). V was trimmed by 5 bases and J by 5 bases, leaving 18 bases between them.